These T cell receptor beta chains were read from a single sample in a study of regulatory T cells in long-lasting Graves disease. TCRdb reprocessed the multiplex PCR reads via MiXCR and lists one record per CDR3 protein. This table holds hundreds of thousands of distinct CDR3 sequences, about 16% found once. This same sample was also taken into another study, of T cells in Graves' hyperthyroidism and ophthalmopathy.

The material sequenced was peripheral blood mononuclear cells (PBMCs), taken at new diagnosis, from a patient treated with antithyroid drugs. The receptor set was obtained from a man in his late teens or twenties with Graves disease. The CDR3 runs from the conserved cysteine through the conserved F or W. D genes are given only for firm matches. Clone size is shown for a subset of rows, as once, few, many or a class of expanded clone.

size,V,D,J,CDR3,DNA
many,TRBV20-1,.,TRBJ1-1,CSASRGGSWSNTEAFF,TGCAGTGCTAGTCGCGGGGGCTCCTGGTCGAACACTGAAGCTTTCTTT
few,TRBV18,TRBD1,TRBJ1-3,CASSPLPGGLNTIYF,TGTGCCAGCTCACCCCTCCCAGGGGGCCTCAACACCATATATTTT
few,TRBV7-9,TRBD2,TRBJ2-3,CASSLQLSGGAYTDTQYF,TGTGCCAGCAGCCTACAGCTTAGCGGGGGGGCCTACACAGATACGCAGTATTTT
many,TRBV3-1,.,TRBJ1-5,CASSPQVSNQPQHF,TGTGCCAGCAGCCCACAGGTTAGCAATCAGCCCCAGCATTTT
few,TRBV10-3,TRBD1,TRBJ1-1,CAISEQPGQGINTEAFF,TGTGCCATCAGTGAGCAGCCGGGACAGGGAATTAACACTGAAGCTTTCTTT
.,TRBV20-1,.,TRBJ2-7,CSARFGNSYEQYF,TGCAGTGCTAGATTTGGCAACTCCTACGAGCAGTACTTC
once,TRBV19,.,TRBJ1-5,CASSTPGPTLDQPQHF,TGTGCCAGTAGTACGCCCGGACCGACTCTCGATCAGCCCCAGCATTTT
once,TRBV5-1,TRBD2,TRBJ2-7,CASSLALTSGRGSYEQYF,TGCGCCAGCAGCTTGGCTTTGACTAGCGGGAGAGGATCCTACGAGCAGTACTTC
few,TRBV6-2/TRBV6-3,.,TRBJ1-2,CASSDWGVNYGYTF,TGTGCCAGCAGTGATTGGGGCGTCAACTATGGCTACACCTTC
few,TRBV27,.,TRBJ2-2,CASSLVTTSGTGELFF,TGTGCCAGCAGTCTCGTGACTACTTCGGGGACCGGGGAGCTGTTTTTT
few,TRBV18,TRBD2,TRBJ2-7,CASSPSTSRPYEQYF,TGTGCCAGCTCACCATCGACTAGCAGGCCCTACGAGCAGTACTTC
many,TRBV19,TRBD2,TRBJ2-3,CASSPRELTTDTQYF,TGTGCCAGTAGTCCGCGGGAGCTAACCACAGATACGCAGTATTTT
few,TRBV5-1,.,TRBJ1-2,CASSAGDRDNYGYTF,TGCGCCAGCAGTGCCGGCGACAGAGACAACTATGGCTACACCTTC
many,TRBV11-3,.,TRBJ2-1,CASSLGMGRSNEQFF,TGTGCCAGCAGCTTAGGGATGGGGCGGAGCAATGAGCAGTTCTTC
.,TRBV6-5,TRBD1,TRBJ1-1,CASSYGINRGSAFF,TGTGCCAGCAGTTACGGGATTAACAGGGGTTCGGCTTTCTTT
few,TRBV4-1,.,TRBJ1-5,CASSQRAGPQPQHF,TGCGCCAGCAGCCAACGTGCAGGGCCTCAGCCCCAGCATTTT
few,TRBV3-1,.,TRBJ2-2,CASSPSEGANTGELFF,TGTGCCAGCAGCCCATCAGAGGGCGCGAACACCGGGGAGCTGTTTTTT
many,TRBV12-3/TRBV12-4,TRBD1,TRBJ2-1,CASSSDPGTGIEQFF,TGTGCCAGCAGTTCGGATCCCGGGACAGGGATTGAGCAGTTCTTC
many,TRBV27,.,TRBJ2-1,CASSLRGAGVYEQFF,TGTGCCAGCAGTTTACGGGGGGCGGGGGTGTATGAGCAGTTCTTC
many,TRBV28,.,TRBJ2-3,CASSPVQVSTDTQYF,TGTGCCAGCAGTCCGGTACAGGTTAGCACAGATACGCAGTATTTT
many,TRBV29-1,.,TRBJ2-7,CSVRSGDSYEQYF,TGCAGCGTCCGCAGTGGGGACTCCTACGAGCAGTACTTC
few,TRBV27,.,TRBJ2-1,CASRGGTGTLYNEQFF,TGTGCCAGCAGAGGCGGGACCGGGACCCTATACAATGAGCAGTTCTTC
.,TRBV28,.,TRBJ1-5,CASTLEGKRNQPQHF,TGTGCCAGCACACTGGAGGGGAAAAGAAATCAGCCCCAGCATTTT
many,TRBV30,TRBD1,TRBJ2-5,CAVIGDGQGGETQYF,TGTGCCGTTATTGGAGATGGACAGGGAGGTGAGACCCAGTACTTC
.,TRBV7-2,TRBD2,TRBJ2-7,CASSLREARNYEQYF,TGTGCCAGCAGCCTCCGGGAGGCTAGAAACTACGAGCAGTACTTC
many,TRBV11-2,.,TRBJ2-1,CASSLASSMLDEQFF,TGTGCCAGCAGCTTAGCGTCCTCCATGTTAGATGAGCAGTTCTTC
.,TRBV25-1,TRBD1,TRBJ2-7,CASSESGRGSEQYF,TGTGCCAGCAGTGAATCCGGCAGGGGGAGCGAGCAGTACTTC
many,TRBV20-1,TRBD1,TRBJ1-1,CSAHQGATEAFF,TGCAGTGCCCACCAGGGGGCCACTGAAGCTTTCTTT
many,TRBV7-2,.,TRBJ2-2,CASSPRGRGSAGELFF,TGTGCCAGCAGCCCGAGAGGGCGGGGATCGGCCGGGGAGCTGTTTTTT
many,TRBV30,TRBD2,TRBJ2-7,CAWLGRESSYEQYF,TGTGCCTGGTTAGGGCGGGAGAGCTCCTACGAGCAGTACTTC
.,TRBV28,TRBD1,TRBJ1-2,CASRSQGAVYGYTF,TGTGCCAGCAGATCACAGGGGGCGGTTTATGGCTACACCTTC